This TCR beta chain was recorded in a study of cytomegalovirus exposure and HLA in healthy donors. Both 60 Vbeta primers and 13 Jbeta primers went into the PCR. Method: immunoSEQ multiplex PCR; TCRdb's copy keeps in-frame clones and lacks some. The table records 150,000 to 200,000 clones, roughly 13% of them present only once. Germline V gene sequence: CDR1 SGHKS, CDR2 YYEKEE (reference sequence). CDR3 size: 13 residues. J gave up 8 bases and V 4 bases, and 8 bases lay outside the gene matches. The J gene is TRBJ1-2, the V gene TRBV5-5; TRBD1 agrees at 7 bases. This TCR derives from a man in his fifties or sixties in good health and CMV-seropositive. The sequencing sample was made of PBMCs. The DNA of the CDR3 is TGTGCCAGCAGCGAGGGGGCAGCCTTCGGCTACACCTTC. This encodes CASSEGAAFGYTF.